Below, 5 T cell receptor beta chains from the same sample are listed, as sequenced in a study of CD4 T cells in relation to SARS-CoV-2 and coronaviruses. Unexposed donor CD4+ T cells date from about 2011-2018, before the COVID-19 pandemic. Isolation of CD4+ T cells took place after about 10 days in culture. Which antigens these TCRs recognize remains unknown. Here immunoSEQ multiplex PCR was the method, and the copy in TCRdb shows in-frame clones only, minus some. The data hold about 26,000 clones, with around 73% observed a single time. Material for sequencing was CD4+ T cells from PBMCs, cultured in vitro. The receptors stem from a human donor in good health.

V and J are TRBV7-8 and TRBJ2-3; possibly TRBD1 for D (5 bases). Germline V gene lookup returns CDR1 SGHVS and CDR2 FQNEAQ. The V gene lost 2 bases and the J gene lost 4 bases, with 13 bases spanning the gap. This CDR3 contains 15 residues. The CDR3 sequence: CASSLPPVRADTQYF. The CDR3 DNA sequence: TGTGCCAGCAGCTTACCCCCAGTCAGGGCAGATACGCAGTATTTT.

A single count supports this clone. This chain joins TRBV21-1 and TRBJ2-7; TRBD1, the table's D call, was not compared with the DNA. TRBV21-1 is a known pseudogene. The CDR3 runs to 15 residues. CDR3: CASSKKTAVSYEQYF. CDR3 DNA sequence: TGTGCCAGCAGCAAAAAGACAGCAGTCTCCTACGAGCAGTACTTC.

This rearrangement joins TRBV6-5 to TRBJ2-7; unclear D gene. CDR1 and CDR2 (germline): MNHEY, SVGAGI. The CDR3 has 11 residues. V dropped 6 bases and J dropped 4 bases, with 7 bases sitting between them. CDR3 residues: CASSVLYEQYF. The CDR3 coding sequence is TGTGCCAGCAGCGTCCTTTACGAGCAGTACTTC.

V gene TRBV19 combines with J gene TRBJ2-7; the D gene is possibly TRBD2 (5 bases). There are 12 residues in the CDR3. V gave up 6 bases and J gave up 2 bases, with 8 bases separating them. Germline CDR1 LNHDA, CDR2 SQIVND (reference sequence). CDR3 protein: CASSGNPYEQYF. As DNA, the CDR3 is TGTGCCAGTAGCGGGAATCCCTACGAGCAGTACTTC.

The gene calls are TRBV28 and TRBJ1-2; TRBD1 agrees at 7 bases. V lost 1 base and J lost 5; bases outside the gene matches: 4. CDR3 size: 14 residues. The germline V gene has CDR1 MDHEN and CDR2 SYDVKM. The CDR3 DNA reads TGTGCCAGCAGTTTATTCAGGGGGGGGTATGGCTACACCTTC. This encodes CASSLFRGGYGYTF.